These 27 T cell receptor beta chains share one sample of origin, sequenced in a study of T cells in Graves' hyperthyroidism and ophthalmopathy. RNA transcripts gave rise to amplified TCR beta CDR3 regions. The primer set for the first-round RT-PCR of the TCR CDR3 was HTBI. Via MiXCR, TCRdb re-called the multiplex PCR reads, giving one row per CDR3 protein. The data contain under 700,000 distinct CDR3 sequences, approximately 15% of them seen just once; the ten biggest clones take up roughly 18%. The sequenced sample was blood. These receptors were obtained from a woman in her late teens or twenties with Graves' hyperthyroidism.

This clonotype was counted many times. CDR3 nucleotide sequence: TGTGCCAGCAGAGTGGACAGGGGGGTACCCCTCCACTTT. It translates to CASRVDRGVPLHF. The chain joins TRBV2 to TRBJ1-6; 10 bases fit TRBD1. J lost 12 bases, V lost 6 bases, and 5 bases had no gene match. There are 13 residues in the CDR3. CDR1 is SNHLY, CDR2 FYNNEI, per germline.

This clonotype was picked up many times. This chain links TRBV3-1 with TRBJ1-3, with D uncertain. Germline CDR1 is LGHDT and CDR2 is YNNKEL (reference sequence). The CDR3 covers 17 residues. V lost 0 bases and J lost 0, with 12 bases in between. Here the CDR3 reads CASSQDWTEGSGNTIYF. CDR3 sequence (DNA): TGTGCCAGCAGCCAAGACTGGACGGAGGGCTCTGGAAACACCATATATTTT.

This chain connects TRBV5-1 to TRBJ2-7; 7 bases fit TRBD1. This CDR3 is built from 15 residues. Germline V CDR1 and CDR2: SGHRS, YFSETQ. The ends lost 2 bases at V and 2 bases at J; junction bases unmatched: 7. CDR3 sequence: CASSLSGTDTYEQYF. Here the CDR3 DNA reads TGCGCCAGCAGCTTATCCGGGACAGATACCTACGAGCAGTACTTC.

CDR3 DNA sequence: TGTGCCAGCAGCCCCGGGCGCCACGCCCCTCCCTACGAGCAGTACTTC. It yields the protein CASSPGRHAPPYEQYF. The chain employs TRBV6-1 and TRBJ2-7, with D unresolved. Germline V gene lookup returns CDR1 MNHNS and CDR2 SASEGT. V lost 6 bases to trimming and J lost 2 bases, with 20 bases between them. The CDR3 spans 16 residues.

This clonotype was observed a handful of times. The genes are TRBV7-3 and TRBJ2-3; TRBD1 matches at 9 bases. J was trimmed by 7 bases and V by 5 bases; bases with no gene match: 10. This CDR3 has 15 amino acids. In germline, CDR1 is SGHTA, CDR2 FQGTGA. Written as DNA, the CDR3 is TGTGCCAGCAGCCCACGACAGGGGGACTGGAATACGCAGTATTTT. This translates into CASSPRQGDWNTQYF.

With regard to this clonotype: A much larger clone differs by one base, so this may be a read error. This rearrangement joins TRBV7-9 to TRBJ2-3, with D hard to call. Looked up from germline, CDR1 is SEHNR and CDR2 is FQNEAQ (reference sequence). This CDR3 comprises 12 residues. The CDR3 is CACSTPTDTQYF. As DNA, the CDR3 is TGTGCCTGCAGCACCCCCACAGATACGCAGTATTTT.

This clonotype was observed a handful of times. This chain uses TRBV3-1 with TRBJ1-4; D unresolved. Germline-derived CDR1 and CDR2 are LGHDT and YNNKEL (reference sequence). This CDR3 has 17 amino acids. The V end lost 0 bases, the J end lost 0 bases, and 11 bases lay between the germline ends. The CDR3 spells CASSQDPRWSTNEKLFF. In DNA form, the CDR3 reads TGTGCCAGCAGCCAAGATCCCAGGTGGTCAACTAATGAAAAACTGTTTTTT.

The rearrangement uses TRBV12-3 or TRBV12-4 and TRBJ2-2, with TRBD1 matching 10 bases. This CDR3 has 17 residues. Germline trimming cut 7 bases from V and 2 bases from J; bases unmatched to any gene: 10. The CDR3 protein is CASTFGDRGPNTGELFF. CDR3 nucleotides: TGTGCCAGCACCTTCGGGGACAGGGGACCAAACACCGGGGAGCTGTTTTTT.

In its sample, this clonotype was seen many times. The junction departs from the called germline gene at one end, perhaps through a read error. The V call is TRBV2, the J call TRBJ1-1, with D unresolved. Germline CDR1 reads SNHLY; CDR2 reads FYNNEI. CDR3 size: 11 residues. CDR3 amino acids: CASSENAEAFF. The DNA of the CDR3 is TGTGCCAGCAGTGAGAACGCTGAAGCTTTCTTT.

This clonotype was seen many times. In DNA form, the CDR3 reads TGTGCCAGCAGACATACAGGGAGCTACGAGCAGTACTTC. This translates into CASRHTGSYEQYF. The chain is built from TRBV5-6 and TRBJ2-7; D is possibly TRBD1 (6 bases). The CDR3 consists of 13 residues. Germline V gene data show CDR1 as SGHDT and CDR2 as YYEEEE. The V end was cut by 5 bases, the J end by 3 bases, with 12 bases between.

The chain links TRBV7-3 to TRBJ2-7, with a tentative D call TRBD2 (6 bases). This CDR3 has 13 residues. Germline V gives CDR1 SGHTA, CDR2 FQGTGA. With 4 bases removed from V and 3 bases from J, the gap between germline ends came to 10 bases. The DNA for the CDR3 is TGTGCCAGCAGCTGGGGGGTGGGCTACGAGCAGTACTTC. Protein: CASSWGVGYEQYF.

This clonotype was seen many times. The chain has TRBV7-2 and TRBJ1-2; D is perhaps TRBD1 (6 bases). Trimming took off 5 bases at V and 8 bases at J, with 15 bases between the two ends. Germline V gives CDR1 SGHTA, CDR2 FQGNSA. This CDR3 has 13 residues. CDR3 sequence (DNA): TGTGCCAGCAGCCCGAGGACAGCCCTAGGCTACACCTTC. Translating gives CASSPRTALGYTF.

Many counts were recorded for this clonotype. The chain combines TRBV6-1 with TRBJ1-5; 8 bases fit TRBD1. The V segment lost 3 bases and the J segment 6 bases; nucleotides outside the gene matches: 10. Germline V gives CDR1 MNHNS, CDR2 SASEGT. This CDR3 spans 16 amino acids. The DNA for the CDR3 is TGTGCCAGCAGTGAGAAGACAGGGGATGGTGCTCAGCCCCAGCATTTT. It is translated as CASSEKTGDGAQPQHF.

This chain joins TRBV2 and TRBJ2-7; perhaps D is TRBD1 or TRBD2 (5 bases each). CDR1 is SNHLY, CDR2 FYNNEI, per germline. The ends were cut back, 7 bases at V and 2 bases at J, with 15 bases in the middle. The CDR3 has 14 residues. The CDR3 region has the DNA TGTGCCAGCAAATCACCGGGACCACCCTACGAGCAGTACTTC. Translated: CASKSPGPPYEQYF.

The chain employs TRBV4-3 and TRBJ1-6, with 8 bases fitting TRBD1. V was pared by 1 base and J by 6 bases, with 2 bases of the junction left unmatched. Germline lookup yields CDR1 LGHNA and CDR2 YSLEER. This CDR3 region has 15 residues. CDR3 nucleotides: TGCGCCAGCAGCCAAGGTGACAGGGGTAATTCACCCCTCCACTTT. Amino acids: CASSQGDRGNSPLHF.

This clonotype has at least ten counts. The V call is TRBV12-3 or TRBV12-4, the J call TRBJ1-4; no definite D call. The length of the CDR3 is 14 residues. V lost 2 bases and J 7 bases, leaving 11 bases between the germline ends. The CDR3, as DNA: TGTGCCAGCAGTTTACCCTCTTGGAGTGAAAAACTGTTTTTT. It specifies CASSLPSWSEKLFF.

Of note for this clonotype: With a much larger clone just one base away, this may be a read error. This chain links TRBV28 with TRBJ2-7, with unresolved D. CDR3 length: 12 residues. Germline V gene lookup returns CDR1 MDHEN and CDR2 SYDVKM. The DNA for the CDR3 is TGTGCCAGCAGTTGGGGTCACCACGAGCAGCACTTC. It is translated as CASSWGHHEQHF.

The chain is built from TRBV6-1 and TRBJ2-3; 10 bases agree with TRBD2. J lost 1 base, V lost 5 bases, and 3 bases had no gene match. The CDR3 is made up of 15 amino acids. CDR1 and CDR2 from the germline V gene are MNHNS and SASEGT. The CDR3 DNA sequence: TGTGCCAGCAGTCACGGACTAGCGGGCACAGATACGCAGTATTTT. Protein sequence: CASSHGLAGTDTQYF.

This clonotype was seen only a few times. The rearrangement uses TRBV5-1 and TRBJ1-4; D is unclear. The CDR3 has 13 residues. The ends were cut back, 6 bases at V and 5 bases at J, with 11 bases in the middle. Germline lookup yields CDR1 SGHRS and CDR2 YFSETQ. The CDR3 DNA reads TGCGCCAGCAAGTGGCAGTGGAATGAAAAACTGTTTTTT. It encodes CASKWQWNEKLFF.

The chain joins TRBV20-1 to TRBJ1-5; D possibly corresponds to TRBD1 (6 bases). Germline V gene data show CDR1 as DFQATT and CDR2 as SNEGSKA (reference sequence). V dropped 6 bases and J dropped 0 bases, with 15 bases sitting between them. The CDR3 runs to 15 residues. DNA of the CDR3: TGCAGTGCCCCGACAGGCCTTTATAGCAATCAGCCCCAGCATTTT. This encodes CSAPTGLYSNQPQHF.

This clonotype occurred many times. The gene calls are TRBV7-8 and TRBJ1-1; a weak D match, TRBD1 (5 bases). This CDR3 is built from 15 residues. The germline gives CDR1 SGHVS, CDR2 FQNEAQ. Trimming cost V 4 bases and J 6 bases, with 18 bases left between them. The DNA of the CDR3 is TGTGCCAGCAGCTCGCGAGGAGGGGATCTGGCTGAAGCTTTCTTT. Residues: CASSSRGGDLAEAFF.

This clonotype has a handful of counts. The J gene is TRBJ2-3, the V gene TRBV28, with D possibly TRBD2 on 6 matching bases. CDR3 length: 17 residues. V lost 4 bases to trimming and J lost 2 bases, with 19 bases between them. The germline V gene has CDR1 MDHEN and CDR2 SYDVKM. The CDR3 bases are TGTGCCAGCAGTTCATTCCAGCGGGCCCCTTCCACAGATACGCAGTATTTT. It encodes CASSSFQRAPSTDTQYF.

This clonotype was observed at least ten times. This chain joins TRBV20-1 and TRBJ1-5, with D perhaps TRBD1 (6 bases). V lost 3 bases and J lost 3, with 9 bases in between. There are 13 residues in the CDR3. Germline V gene lookup returns CDR1 DFQATT and CDR2 SNEGSKA (reference sequence). The CDR3 is CSASRQVNQPQHF. The CDR3 DNA reads as TGCAGTGCTAGTAGACAGGTCAATCAGCCCCAGCATTTT.

The chain has TRBV9 and TRBJ2-1; 12 bases line up with TRBD2. Germline V CDR1 and CDR2: SGDLS, YYNGEE. This CDR3 contains 15 residues. V lost 3 bases, J lost 6 bases, and 4 bases stayed unmatched. The CDR3 DNA follows: TGTGCCAGCAGCGCCCGACTAGCGGGAGTCAATGAGCAGTTCTTC. Its translation: CASSARLAGVNEQFF.

This clonotype was detected ten times or more. The V gene is TRBV18, the J gene TRBJ1-6; the D gene is possibly TRBD1 (5 bases). This CDR3 comprises 15 residues. CDR1 and CDR2 from the germline V gene are KGHSH and LQKENI. The germline V and J ends were trimmed by 2 bases and 7 bases, with 12 bases remaining between them. The CDR3: CASSPTAGPNSPLHF. CDR3 DNA: TGTGCCAGCTCACCAACGGCAGGGCCCAATTCACCCCTCCACTTT.

The CDR3 DNA sequence: TGCAGTGCTAGACGGGACAGGGCCCCCTATGGCTACACCTTC. The encoded protein is CSARRDRAPYGYTF. This chain connects TRBV20-1 to TRBJ1-2, with 9 positions matching TRBD1. This CDR3 region has 14 residues. The germline V gene has CDR1 DFQATT and CDR2 SNEGSKA (reference sequence). Trimming cost V 2 bases and J 4 bases; bases outside gene matches: 5.

V usage is TRBV4-3 and J usage is TRBJ1-2, with a weak D call TRBD1 (5 bases). The CDR3 has 14 residues. Germline assignment: CDR1 LGHNA and CDR2 YSLEER. Trimming pared 0 bases from V and 7 bases from J, leaving 12 bases between. The CDR3 protein is CASSQEAPRGGYTF. For the CDR3, the DNA is TGCGCCAGCAGCCAAGAGGCCCCGAGGGGTGGCTACACCTTC.